These 3 T cell receptor beta chains share one sample of origin, sequenced in a study of blood T cell repertoires in COVID-19. Method: immunoSEQ multiplex PCR; TCRdb's copy keeps in-frame clones and lacks some. The sample carries 300,000 to 400,000 clones, roughly 87% recorded once. Sequencing input: peripheral blood. The receptors stem from a man aged 30 to 45 with COVID-19, enrolled during active disease.

The V and J genes are TRBV28 and TRBJ2-5; TRBD1 matches 7 bases. The CDR3 loop spans 13 amino acids. Germline trimming cut 7 bases from V and 4 bases from J; bases unmatched to any gene: 6. CDR1 and CDR2 from the germline V gene are MDHEN and SYDVKM. DNA for the CDR3: TGTGCCAGCAAAACAGGGGAACGAGAGACCCAGTACTTC. Residues: CASKTGERETQYF.

The gene calls are TRBV7-2 and TRBJ2-7; TRBD1 matches at 8 bases. This CDR3 is built from 14 residues. The germline V gene encodes CDR1 SGHTA and CDR2 FQGNSA. Germline trimming cut 5 bases from V and 5 bases from J; bases unmatched to any gene: 8. The CDR3 bases are TGTGCCAGCAGCCGTCCGGGACAGGTCCACGAGCAGTACTTC. This codes for CASSRPGQVHEQYF. The full variable domain, rest sourced from reference TRBV7-2 and TRBJ2-7, is GAGVSQSPSNKVTEKGKDVELRCDPISGHTALYWYRQSLGQGLEFLIYFQGNSAPDKSGLPSDRFSAERTGGSVSTLTIQRTQQEDSAVYLCASSRPGQVHEQYFGPGTRLTVT.

The DNA of the CDR3 is TGTGCCAGCAGTTACTTTGCCCCCGGGACAGGGGAAGGCTACACCTTC. Protein sequence: CASSYFAPGTGEGYTF. The gene calls are TRBV6-5 and TRBJ1-2; 10 bases line up with TRBD1. Germline loops: CDR1 MNHEY, CDR2 SVGAGI. CDR3 size: 16 residues. The trim removed 1 base at V and 8 bases at J, leaving 10 bases unmatched.